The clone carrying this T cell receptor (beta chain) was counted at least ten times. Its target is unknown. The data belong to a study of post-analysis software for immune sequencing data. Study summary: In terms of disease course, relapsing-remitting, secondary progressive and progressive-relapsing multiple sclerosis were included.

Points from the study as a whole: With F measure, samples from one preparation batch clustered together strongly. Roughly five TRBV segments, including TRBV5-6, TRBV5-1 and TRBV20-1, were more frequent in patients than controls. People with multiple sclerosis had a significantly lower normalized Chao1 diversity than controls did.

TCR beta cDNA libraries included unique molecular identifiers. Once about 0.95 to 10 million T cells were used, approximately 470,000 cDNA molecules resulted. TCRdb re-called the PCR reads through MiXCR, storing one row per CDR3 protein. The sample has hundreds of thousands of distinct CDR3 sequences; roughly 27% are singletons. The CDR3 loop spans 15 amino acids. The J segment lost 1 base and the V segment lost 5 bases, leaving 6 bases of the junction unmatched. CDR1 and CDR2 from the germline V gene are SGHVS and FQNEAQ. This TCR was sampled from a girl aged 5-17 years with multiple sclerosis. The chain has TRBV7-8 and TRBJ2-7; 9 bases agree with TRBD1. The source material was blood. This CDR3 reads CASSAPGQGSYEQYF. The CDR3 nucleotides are TGTGCCAGCAGCGCCCCGGGACAGGGTTCCTACGAGCAGTACTTC.